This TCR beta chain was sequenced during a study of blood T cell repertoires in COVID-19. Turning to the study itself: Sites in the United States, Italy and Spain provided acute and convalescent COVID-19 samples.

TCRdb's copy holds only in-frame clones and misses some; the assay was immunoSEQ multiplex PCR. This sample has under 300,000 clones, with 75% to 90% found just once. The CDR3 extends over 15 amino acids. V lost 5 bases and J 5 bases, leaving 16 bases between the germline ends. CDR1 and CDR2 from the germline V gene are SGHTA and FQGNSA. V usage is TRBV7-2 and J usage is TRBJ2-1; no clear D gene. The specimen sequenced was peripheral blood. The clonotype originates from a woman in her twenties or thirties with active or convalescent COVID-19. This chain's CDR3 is CASSPPLRRDNEQFF. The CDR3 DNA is TGTGCCAGCAGCCCGCCCCTTCGCCGGGACAATGAGCAGTTCTTC.